These 18 T cell receptor beta chains were sequenced from one sample in a study of blood T cells in healthy people across ages. A second about 6 to 12 cycle PCR used barcoded and J-beta primers. A single record per CDR3 protein comes from TCRdb applying MiXCR to the 5' RACE reads. The sample records under 1,100,000 distinct CDR3 sequences, around 25% being singletons. This sample was also put to use in a study of T cells of mothers and their children.

Sequencing was carried out using blood. Receptors were obtained from a girl aged 2-9 years in good health.

This clonotype has a handful of counts. The chain joins TRBV28 to TRBJ2-7; no reliable D call. The germline CDR1 and CDR2 sequences are MDHEN and SYDVKM. The CDR3 length is 14 residues. Between the trimmed V and J ends, which lost 8 bases and 1 base, there was a span of 15 bases. CDR3 loop: CASWSGLPSYEQYF. CDR3 in DNA: TGTGCCAGCTGGAGTGGGCTGCCATCCTACGAGCAGTACTTC. The complete variable domain, with remaining parts taken from reference TRBV28 and TRBJ2-7, reads DVKVTQSSRYLVKRTGEKVFLECVQDMDHENMFWYRQDPGLGLRLIYFSYDVKMKEKGDIPEGYSVSREKKERFSLILESASTNQTSMYLCASWSGLPSYEQYFGPGTRLTVT.

Notes on this clonotype: At one of its ends the junction is not consistent with the germline gene, which may arise from a read error. The chain has TRBV20-1 and TRBJ2-5; D not resolved. The germline V gene has CDR1 DFQATT and CDR2 SNEGSKA (reference sequence). The CDR3 totals 13 residues. The CDR3 is CSASSDNQETQYF. CDR3 in DNA: TGCAGTGCTAGCTCTGACAACCAAGAGACTCAGTACTTC.

This clonotype showed up just a few times. The gene calls are TRBV6-1 and TRBJ2-5, with TRBD2 matching over 12 bases. The DNA end is more similar to TRBJ2-1, so the J call may be wrong. Germline V lookup: CDR1 MNHNS, CDR2 SASEGT. This CDR3 is built from 16 residues. The CDR3 here is CASSPPTSGSGNEQFF. The CDR3 nucleotides are TGTGCCAGCAGTCCTCCGACTAGCGGGAGTGGCAATGAGCAGTTCTTC.

This clonotype was observed a single time. J is TRBJ1-2 and V is TRBV20-1; D perhaps matches TRBD1 (6 bases). The CDR3 spans 11 residues. The V gene's germline CDR1 is DFQATT and CDR2 SNEGSKA (reference sequence). V lost 4 bases and J 6 bases, leaving 9 bases between the germline ends. The CDR3, as DNA: TGCAGTGCTACTAAGGGGGATGGCTACACCTTC. Residues: CSATKGDGYTF.

This clonotype came up a few times. An end of the junction does not agree with germline; a read error may underlie this. V gene TRBV6-2 or TRBV6-3 combines with J gene TRBJ1-2; D is unresolved. The CDR3 consists of 14 residues. Per the germline V gene, CDR1 is MNHEY and CDR2 is SVGEGT. The CDR3 loop reads CASSYPQWNYGYAF. DNA for the CDR3: TGTGCCAGCAGTTACCCCCAGTGGAACTATGGCTACGCCTTC.

This clonotype has just a few counts. The genes are TRBV6-4 and TRBJ2-1; D gene unclear. The CDR3 has 15 residues. V was clipped by 0 bases and J by 7 bases, with 13 bases between them. From germline, CDR1 is MRHNA and CDR2 SNTAGT. The CDR3 DNA follows: TGTGCCAGCAGTGACTCTTTAAGGGTGGGGAATGAGCAGTTCTTC. Protein: CASSDSLRVGNEQFF.

This clonotype was detected only a few times. The chain has TRBV4-2 and TRBJ2-2, with D perhaps being TRBD1 or TRBD2 (5 bases each). The CDR3 is 18 residues long. Germline V gene data show CDR1 as LGHNA and CDR2 as YNFKEQ. Trimming shortened V by 2 bases and J by 2 bases, and 18 bases separated the two germline ends. In DNA form, the CDR3 reads TGTGCCAGCAGCCAAAAGACTACCGGGACCTATAACACCGGGGAGCTGTTTTTT. Translation: CASSQKTTGTYNTGELFF.

Comments on this clonotype: At one end the junction does not follow the germline gene, possibly because of a read error. The chain links TRBV7-9 to TRBJ2-1; D gene ambiguous. CDR1 and CDR2 from the germline V gene are SEHNR and FQNEAQ (reference sequence). The length of the CDR3 is 10 residues. CDR3 sequence reads: CASSLTPSYF. The DNA for the CDR3 is TGTGCCAGCAGTCTCACCCCCAGTTACTTC.

V is TRBV4-3 and J is TRBJ1-4; no firm D call. Germline values: CDR1 LGHNA, CDR2 YSLEER. The CDR3 extends over 17 amino acids. Trimming left V 0 bases short and J 4 bases short, with 15 bases between. CDR3 bases: TGCGCCAGCAGCCAAGACTGGTCGACGGCCCTTAATGAAAAACTGTTTTTT. Translation gives CASSQDWSTALNEKLFF.

This clonotype was recorded a few times. The J gene is TRBJ2-6, the V gene TRBV12-3 or TRBV12-4, with D hard to call. This CDR3 is 18 amino acids long. Between the trimmed V and J ends, which lost 8 bases and 1 base, there was a span of 21 bases. This chain's CDR3 is CASRRDYIFRSGANVLTF. The DNA for the CDR3 is TGTGCCAGCCGACGAGATTATATATTCCGATCTGGGGCCAACGTCCTGACTTTC.

This clonotype came up a few times. The J gene is TRBJ1-1, the V gene TRBV27; 7 nucleotides line up with TRBD1. CDR3 length: 14 residues. CDR1 is MNHEY, CDR2 SMNVEV, per germline (reference sequence). V lost 4 bases and J lost 4; bases outside the gene matches: 6. The chain's CDR3 is CASSYRGRSTEAFF. The CDR3, as DNA: TGTGCCAGCAGTTACAGGGGAAGAAGCACTGAAGCTTTCTTT.

This chain joins TRBV9 and TRBJ2-5, with TRBD1 as a possible D gene (7 bases). The germline CDR1 and CDR2 sequences are SGDLS and YYNGEE. There are 17 residues in the CDR3. Trimming took 4 bases from V and 5 from J, leaving 24 bases between them. Written as DNA, the CDR3 is TGTGCCAGCAGCACCCAGGGGGGAACCGGTGTGTGGGAGACCCAGTACTTC. This codes for CASSTQGGTGVWETQYF.

The chain carries TRBV20-1 and TRBJ2-7; D not certain. CDR1 DFQATT and CDR2 SNEGSKA come from the germline V gene (reference sequence). The CDR3 is 14 amino acids. The germline V and J ends were trimmed by 5 bases and 0 bases, with 14 bases remaining between them. Here the CDR3 reads CSAPIVRSSYEQYF. The DNA for the CDR3 is TGCAGTGCTCCTATCGTGAGGAGCTCCTACGAGCAGTACTTC.

This clonotype was observed a handful of times. The chain couples TRBV29-1 to TRBJ2-5; 10 bases agree with TRBD1. Germline values: CDR1 SQVTM, CDR2 ANQGSEA. Trimming took 6 bases from V and 4 from J; bases not matched to a gene: 20. This CDR3 region has 18 residues. CDR3 nucleotide sequence: TGCAGCGTCACAAGTTGGGACAGGGGTGATTTTCGGGGAGAGACCCAGTACTTC. It encodes CSVTSWDRGDFRGETQYF.

This chain connects TRBV7-2 to TRBJ2-5; TRBD2 aligns across 8 bases. Germline assignment: CDR1 SGHTA and CDR2 FQGNSA. The V segment lost 4 bases and the J segment 0 bases; nucleotides outside the gene matches: 10. This CDR3 region has 17 residues. This chain's CDR3 is CASSSPRERGYQETQYF. The DNA for the CDR3 is TGTGCCAGCAGCTCGCCCCGTGAGCGGGGGTACCAAGAGACCCAGTACTTC.

This sequence joins TRBV7-9 and TRBJ1-3; no firm D call. CDR1 is SEHNR and CDR2 is FQNEAQ in the germline V gene (reference sequence). The CDR3 contains 15 residues. Trimming cost V 3 bases and J 0 bases, with 9 bases left between them. The CDR3 region has the DNA TGTGCCAGCAGCTTTTCGGAAAACTCTGGAAACACCATATATTTT. Its protein is CASSFSENSGNTIYF. The full variable domain, rest sourced from reference TRBV7-9 and TRBJ1-3, is DTGVSQNPRHKITKRGQNVTFRCDPISEHNRLYWYRQTLGQGPEFLTYFQNEAQLEKSRLLSDRFSAERPKGSFSTLEIQRTEQGDSAMYLCASSFSENSGNTIYFGEGSWLTVV.

With respect to this clonotype: The junction and the germline gene differ at one end; a read error may be behind it. This chain uses TRBV7-8 with TRBJ2-2; TRBD1 aligns across 7 bases. The CDR3 is 17 amino acids. In germline, CDR1 is SGHVS, CDR2 FQNEAQ. The CDR3 DNA is TGTGCTAGCAGTTTAAACAGGGGTTTTGATAACACCGGGGAGCTGTTTTTT. Translated: CASSLNRGFDNTGELFF.

J is TRBJ1-4 and V is TRBV29-1; TRBD1 agrees at 8 bases. The CDR3 spans 14 residues. Germline values: CDR1 SQVTM, CDR2 ANQGSEA. After removal of 6 bases from V and 2 bases from J, the junction contained 5 bases not matched to a gene. CDR3 bases: TGCAGCGTGACCCGGACAGGGACTAATGAAAAACTGTTTTTT. This gives the protein CSVTRTGTNEKLFF.